Shown below are 29 T cell receptor beta chains from a single sample sequenced in a study of blood T cell repertoires in COVID-19. Clones were sequenced by immunoSEQ multiplex PCR, and TCRdb holds only the in-frame ones, with some missing. The sample consists of hundreds of thousands of clones, around nine tenths of them appearing once. Sequenced sample: peripheral blood. These receptors were taken from a man in his fifties or sixties with acute or convalescent COVID-19.

V is TRBV27 and J is TRBJ2-1; D possibly corresponds to TRBD2 (7 bases). Trimming cost V 6 bases and J 5 bases, with 17 bases left between them. The CDR3 length is 15 residues. Germline values: CDR1 MNHEY, CDR2 SMNVEV (reference sequence). In DNA, the CDR3 is TGTGCCAGCAGCCCCGCCGGGGGGCGGAACAATGAGCAGTTCTTC. This translates into CASSPAGGRNNEQFF.

Here the CDR3 DNA reads TGTGCCAGCAGCGCGCAAACAGGGGGAGCCTACAATGAGCAGTTCTTC. Translating gives CASSAQTGGAYNEQFF. The chain has TRBV11-3 and TRBJ2-1, with 8 bases identical to TRBD1. The CDR3 extends over 16 amino acids. The germline CDR1 and CDR2 sequences are SGHNT and YENEEA. V lost 5 bases to trimming and J lost 2 bases; unmatched junction nucleotides: 8.

This CDR3 reads CASSVAGTGLEAFF. CDR3 DNA sequence: TGTGCCAGCAGCGTAGCTGGGACAGGTCTTGAAGCTTTCTTT. This chain joins TRBV9 and TRBJ1-1; TRBD1 matches 8 bases. The germline V gene encodes CDR1 SGDLS and CDR2 YYNGEE. This CDR3 is 14 amino acids long. J lost 7 bases, V lost 0 bases, and 5 bases had no gene match.

V usage is TRBV27 and J usage is TRBJ1-2; 8 bases align to TRBD1. Germline CDR1 and CDR2: MNHEY and SMNVEV (reference sequence). This CDR3 comprises 17 residues. V gave up 5 bases and J gave up 4 bases; unmatched junction bases: 15. The chain's CDR3 is CASSPMAGRGLGYGYTF. For the CDR3, the DNA is TGTGCCAGCAGTCCCATGGCGGGCAGGGGGCTAGGCTATGGCTACACCTTC.

The chain carries TRBV4-1 and TRBJ2-7; the D gene is possibly TRBD1 (6 bases). CDR3 length: 15 residues. Germline lookup yields CDR1 MGHRA and CDR2 YSYEKL. V was shortened by 3 bases and J by 3 bases, with 15 bases between the two germline ends. The CDR3 DNA follows: TGCGCCAGCAGCCAGGTTCCGGGACATCACTACGAGCAGTACTTC. Translated: CASSQVPGHHYEQYF.

The chain joins TRBV14 to TRBJ2-2, with TRBD2 matching over 10 bases. The CDR3 consists of 16 residues. Unmatched junction bases numbered 7, after V lost 5 bases and J lost 4 bases. From germline, CDR1 is SGHDN and CDR2 FVKESK. DNA of the CDR3: TGTGCCAGCAGCTTGCTAGCGGGGGCCAGCACCGGGGAGCTGTTTTTT. Translation: CASSLLAGASTGELFF.

The chain combines TRBV7-2 with TRBJ2-7; tentatively, D is TRBD2 (7 bases). Germline CDR1 is SGHTA and CDR2 is FQGNSA. The CDR3 runs 14 residues. V dropped 4 bases and J dropped 6 bases, with 16 bases sitting between them. The CDR3 region is CASSSGAGGREQYF. The CDR3 nucleotides read TGTGCCAGCAGCTCTGGGGCCGGGGGGCGCGAGCAGTACTTC.

The V gene is TRBV28, the J gene TRBJ2-4, with 10 bases matching TRBD1. Germline lookup yields CDR1 MDHEN and CDR2 SYDVKM. J gave up 7 bases and V 4 bases, and 4 bases lay outside the gene matches. This CDR3 region has 14 residues. The CDR3 DNA is TGTGCCAGCAGTTCGACAGGGGGCACGAACATTCAGTACTTC. The encoded protein is CASSSTGGTNIQYF.

This chain joins TRBV7-7 and TRBJ2-5, with D perhaps TRBD2 (5 bases). Trimming shortened V by 5 bases and J by 5 bases, and 18 bases separated the two germline ends. Germline V lookup: CDR1 SSHAT, CDR2 FNYEAQ (reference sequence). The CDR3 has 15 amino acids. The CDR3 bases are TGTGCCAGCAGCCCCCGCCGGGGATCGGGGGAGACCCAGTACTTC. This gives the protein CASSPRRGSGETQYF. The complete variable domain, with remaining parts taken from reference TRBV7-7 and TRBJ2-5, reads GAGVSQSPRYKVTKRGQDVTLRCDPISSHATLYWYQQALGQGPEFLTYFNYEAQPDKSGLPSDRFSAERPEGSISTLTIQRTEQRDSAMYRCASSPRRGSGETQYFGPGTRLLVL.

Written as DNA, the CDR3 is TGTGCCAGCAGTCTGGCGGGGCCGGTGGAGCAGTACTTC. Residues: CASSLAGPVEQYF. The gene calls are TRBV6-5 and TRBJ2-7, with D perhaps TRBD2 (6 bases). The germline gives CDR1 MNHEY, CDR2 SVGAGI. Trimming took off 5 bases at V and 7 bases at J, with 15 bases between the two ends. The CDR3 extends over 13 amino acids.

The V and J genes are TRBV19 and TRBJ1-2; maybe TRBD1 (5 bases). V lost 7 bases and J 3 bases, leaving 18 bases between the germline ends. The CDR3 loop spans 15 amino acids. Germline CDR1 is LNHDA and CDR2 is SQIVND (reference sequence). The CDR3 reads CASTPGQGPHYGYTF. The DNA for the CDR3 is TGTGCCAGTACCCCAGGGCAGGGTCCGCACTATGGCTACACCTTC.

V gene TRBV11-2 combines with J gene TRBJ1-2, with a tentative D call TRBD1 (6 bases). Germline loops: CDR1 SGHAT, CDR2 FQNNGV. Trimming pared 6 bases from V and 3 bases from J, leaving 14 bases between. This CDR3 region has 14 residues. The CDR3 here is CASSPKDSYYGYTF. The CDR3 DNA sequence: TGTGCCAGCAGTCCTAAGGACAGCTACTATGGCTACACCTTC.

The rearrangement links TRBV28 to TRBJ2-3, with D tentatively TRBD2 (5 bases). V gave up 2 bases and J gave up 4 bases, with 13 bases separating them. The CDR3 contains 15 residues. From germline, CDR1 is MDHEN and CDR2 SYDVKM. The CDR3 region has the DNA TGTGCCAGCAGTTTAGTCGGGGTAGGCGCAGATACGCAGTATTTT. It is translated as CASSLVGVGADTQYF.

This chain links TRBV27 with TRBJ2-5; 11 bases align to TRBD2. Germline V CDR1 and CDR2: MNHEY, SMNVEV (reference sequence). V shed 6 bases, J shed 7 bases, and the junction held 13 bases outside the gene matches. This CDR3 spans 16 amino acids. CDR3 nucleotides: TGTGCCAGCAGACCCCTTTTAGCGGGGGGGCTCGGGACCCAGTACTTC. Protein product: CASRPLLAGGLGTQYF.

V gene TRBV6-1 combines with J gene TRBJ1-6; TRBD1 agrees at 9 bases. The J segment lost 7 bases and the V segment lost 4 bases, leaving 8 bases of the junction unmatched. This CDR3 is built from 16 residues. Germline CDR1 reads MNHNS; CDR2 reads SASEGT. CDR3 DNA sequence: TGTGCCAGCAGTGGCACCGGGACAGGGCAAAATTCACCCCTCCACTTT. It codes for CASSGTGTGQNSPLHF.

This clone has just a few counts. This sequence joins TRBV3-1 (or the pseudogene TRBV3-2) and TRBJ1-2; D gene uncertain. The germline V and J ends were trimmed by 1 base and 10 bases, with 19 bases remaining between them. This CDR3 contains 15 residues. CDR1 is LGHDT, CDR2 YNNKEL, per germline (reference sequence). CDR3 sequence reads: CASSQVLGEAVVYTF. CDR3 DNA sequence: TGTGCCAGCAGCCAAGTGCTTGGGGAAGCGGTAGTCTACACCTTC.

The chain links TRBV19 to TRBJ1-2, with TRBD1 identical over 8 bases. The ends lost 7 bases at V and 6 bases at J; junction bases unmatched: 13. Germline V gene lookup returns CDR1 LNHDA and CDR2 SQIVND (reference sequence). The CDR3 runs 15 residues. CDR3: CASKVGQGARNGYTF. The CDR3 DNA follows: TGTGCCAGTAAGGTCGGGCAGGGGGCTCGGAATGGCTACACCTTC.

The chain has TRBV19 and TRBJ2-5, with 9 nucleotides matching TRBD2. This CDR3 region has 15 residues. Germline V gene sequence: CDR1 LNHDA, CDR2 SQIVND (reference sequence). J gave up 5 bases and V 3 bases, and 7 bases lay outside the gene matches. CDR3 sequence reads: CASSMGLAPLETQYF. CDR3 sequence (DNA): TGTGCCAGTAGTATGGGACTAGCACCCTTGGAGACCCAGTACTTC.

The V call is TRBV9, the J call TRBJ1-2; tentative D call: TRBD1 (5 bases). This CDR3 is 14 amino acids long. The germline gives CDR1 SGDLS, CDR2 YYNGEE. Deletions cut 4 bases from V and 2 bases from J, with 12 bases between. CDR3 bases: TGTGCCAGCAGCCCTCAGGGAACAAACTATGGCTACACCTTC. This sequence encodes CASSPQGTNYGYTF.

V usage is TRBV10-3 and J usage is TRBJ2-2, with 9 bases matching TRBD2. Per the germline V gene, CDR1 is ENHRY and CDR2 is SYGVKD. The CDR3 has 14 amino acids. The V segment lost 5 bases and the J segment 4 bases; nucleotides outside the gene matches: 2. The CDR3 reads CAISSGGPTGELFF. CDR3 sequence (DNA): TGTGCCATCAGTAGCGGGGGGCCCACCGGGGAGCTGTTTTTT.

V and J are TRBV6-4 and TRBJ2-3; perhaps TRBD2 as D (5 bases). The CDR3 consists of 16 residues. Trimming took 6 bases from V and 2 from J, leaving 18 bases between them. Germline V gives CDR1 MRHNA, CDR2 SNTAGT. CDR3 nucleotides: TGTGCCAGCAGCCCTGAGTTCGGGGTTATCACAGATACGCAGTATTTT. This codes for CASSPEFGVITDTQYF.

The rearrangement links TRBV6-2 or TRBV6-3 to TRBJ2-7; 12 nucleotides line up with TRBD1. V lost 6 bases to trimming and J lost 5 bases; unmatched junction nucleotides: 8. The CDR3 has 15 residues. Looked up from germline, CDR1 is MNHEY and CDR2 is SVGEGT. The CDR3 reads CASSRTGTGGNEQYF. CDR3 bases: TGTGCCAGCAGCAGAACCGGGACAGGGGGCAACGAGCAGTACTTC.

The chain uses TRBV7-9 and TRBJ1-2, with 9 bases fitting TRBD1. Germline V gene sequence: CDR1 SEHNR, CDR2 FQNEAQ (reference sequence). V trimming: 2 bases; J trimming: 2 bases; junction bases outside the gene matches: 3. The CDR3 is 15 residues long. The CDR3 nucleotides are TGTGCCAGCAGCTTAACCGGGACAGGGAACTATGGCTACACCTTC. Translating it yields CASSLTGTGNYGYTF.

The V and J genes are TRBV6-1 and TRBJ2-3; 7 bases map to TRBD2. Germline-derived CDR1 and CDR2 are MNHNS and SASEGT. The CDR3 extends over 16 amino acids. V dropped 4 bases and J dropped 2; count of bases not matched to a gene: 9. The CDR3 reads CASSVSSGAPTDTQYF. As DNA, the CDR3 is TGTGCCAGCAGTGTATCAAGCGGGGCTCCCACAGATACGCAGTATTTT.

The chain has TRBV25-1 and TRBJ2-7; no reliable D call. In germline, CDR1 is MGHDK, CDR2 SYGVNS. The CDR3 has 15 residues. Trimming left V 1 base short and J 0 bases short, with 10 bases between. CDR3 in DNA: TGTGCCAGCAGTGAATTGATCTGGAGCTCCTACGAGCAGTACTTC. Translation: CASSELIWSSYEQYF.

The chain couples TRBV3-1 (or the pseudogene TRBV3-2) to TRBJ2-1; tentatively, D is TRBD2 (6 bases). From germline, CDR1 is LGHDT and CDR2 YNNKEL (reference sequence). Trimming took 0 bases from V and 0 from J, leaving 15 bases between them. The CDR3 extends over 18 amino acids. In DNA, the CDR3 is TGTGCCAGCAGCCAAGAAGCATGGGACTCCAGCTCCTACAATGAGCAGTTCTTC. This gives the protein CASSQEAWDSSSYNEQFF.

The chain employs TRBV9 and TRBJ1-2, with D possibly matching TRBD1 (5 bases). Germline CDR1 reads SGDLS; CDR2 reads YYNGEE. The CDR3 runs to 13 residues. Trimming pared 4 bases from V and 6 bases from J, leaving 13 bases between. CDR3 protein: CASSPGWGDGYTF. In DNA, the CDR3 is TGTGCCAGCAGCCCTGGGTGGGGCGATGGCTACACCTTC.

The chain recombines TRBV7-9 with TRBJ1-5; D unclear. V was shortened by 1 base and J by 7 bases, with 11 bases between the two germline ends. This CDR3 is 14 amino acids long. Per the germline V gene, CDR1 is SEHNR and CDR2 is FQNEAQ (reference sequence). The CDR3 here is CASSLEMGGQPQHF. The DNA of the CDR3 is TGTGCCAGCAGCTTAGAGATGGGAGGGCAGCCCCAGCATTTT.

J is TRBJ2-5 and V is TRBV19; a possible D gene is TRBD2 (5 bases). Germline CDR1 reads LNHDA; CDR2 reads SQIVND (reference sequence). CDR3 size: 17 residues. Trimming took 3 bases from V and 2 from J, leaving 19 bases between them. The CDR3, as DNA: TGTGCCAGTAGTATCGCGTTTGTTAGCGCCTATCAAGAGACCCAGTACTTC. Protein: CASSIAFVSAYQETQYF.